This T cell receptor beta chain was retrieved from a study of blood T cell repertoires in COVID-19. Study overall: The United States, Italy and Spain were the sources of the acute and convalescent COVID-19 samples. T cells, B-cell-depleted T cells, or PBMCs provided the cDNA or gDNA that served as material.

Original methodology: Using reference gene primer amplification, nucleated cell counts were estimated. Data came from immunoSEQ multiplex PCR; TCRdb stores just in-frame clones and leaves some out. V, J and clone size derive from that table, while D and trimming were established from the DNA sequence. Of around 250,000 clones listed, more than 85% are singletons. The germline V gene has CDR1 SGHRS and CDR2 YFSETQ. The V end lost 4 bases, the J end lost 3 bases, and 11 bases lay between the germline ends. This CDR3 spans 14 amino acids. The sample was peripheral blood. The sequence came from a woman between 65 and 79 years old with active or convalescent COVID-19. The chain joins TRBV5-1 to TRBJ1-5, with a possible D match to TRBD1 (6 bases). CDR3 nucleotides: TGCGCCAGCAGCCTTGGACAGTCCAATCAGCCCCAGCATTTT. Amino acid sequence: CASSLGQSNQPQHF.